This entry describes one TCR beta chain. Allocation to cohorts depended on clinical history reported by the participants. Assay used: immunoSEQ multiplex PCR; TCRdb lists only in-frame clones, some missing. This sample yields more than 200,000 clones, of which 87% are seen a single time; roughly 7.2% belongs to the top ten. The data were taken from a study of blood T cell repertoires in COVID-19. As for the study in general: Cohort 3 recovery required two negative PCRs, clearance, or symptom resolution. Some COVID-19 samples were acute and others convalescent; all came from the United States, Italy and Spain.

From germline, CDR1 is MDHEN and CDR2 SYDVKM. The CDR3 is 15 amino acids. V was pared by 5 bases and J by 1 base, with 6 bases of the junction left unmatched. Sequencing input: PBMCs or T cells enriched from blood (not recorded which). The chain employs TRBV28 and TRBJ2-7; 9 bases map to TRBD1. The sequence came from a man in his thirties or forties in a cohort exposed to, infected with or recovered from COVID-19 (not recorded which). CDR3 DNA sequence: TGTGCCAGCAGTGGTGGGGGGACAGGGTCCTACGAGCAGTACTTC. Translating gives CASSGGGTGSYEQYF.